The 19 T cell receptor beta chains reported below all come from one sample, sequenced in a study of CD8 T cells in ankylosing spondylitis. Each CDR3 protein is one row after TCRdb ran MiXCR on the 5' RACE reads. This table holds 340,000 or so distinct CDR3 sequences, about 15% found once. Sequenced material: blood, either unsorted or a sorted T cell fraction (not recorded which). The receptors were sampled from a male donor with ankylosing spondylitis or in good health (not recorded which).

V and J are TRBV7-9 and TRBJ2-3, with 13 bases identical to TRBD2. CDR3 length: 17 amino acids. With 5 bases clipped from V and 6 bases from J, the junction kept 11 bases outside the gene matches. Germline V gene lookup returns CDR1 SEHNR and CDR2 FQNEAQ (reference sequence). The CDR3 loop reads CASSPLLAGGPLDTQYF. DNA for the CDR3: TGTGCCAGCAGCCCACTACTAGCGGGGGGGCCTCTGGATACGCAGTATTTT.

This clonotype has just a few counts. The chain has TRBV5-1 and TRBJ1-3; D gene ambiguous. This CDR3 has 14 amino acids. Trimming removed 3 bases from V and 0 bases from J, with 7 bases in between. Germline CDR1 is SGHRS and CDR2 is YFSETQ. CDR3 in amino acids: CASSSGSSGNTIYF. CDR3 DNA: TGCGCCAGCAGCTCTGGGAGCTCTGGAAACACCATATATTTT.

V usage is TRBV5-1 and J usage is TRBJ2-1; weak D call: TRBD1 (6 bases). The V gene lost 6 bases and the J gene lost 6 bases, with 19 bases spanning the gap. This CDR3 is 15 amino acids long. Germline CDR1 reads SGHRS; CDR2 reads YFSETQ. The CDR3 here is CASTWGSPQGNEQFF. In DNA, the CDR3 is TGCGCCAGCACCTGGGGCTCACCACAGGGCAATGAGCAGTTCTTC.

CDR3 sequence reads: CASSEATAILSEQYF. The DNA of the CDR3 is TGTGCCAGCAGTGAGGCGACAGCCATCCTAAGCGAGCAGTACTTC. The chain joins TRBV6-1 to TRBJ2-7, with TRBD1 as a possible D gene (5 bases). The CDR3 covers 15 residues. V was trimmed by 3 bases and J by 6 bases, leaving 18 bases between them. The germline gives CDR1 MNHNS, CDR2 SASEGT.

This clonotype came up a few times. This chain uses TRBV20-1 with TRBJ2-7, with 8 bases fitting TRBD1. CDR1 DFQATT and CDR2 SNEGSKA come from the germline V gene (reference sequence). The CDR3 covers 13 residues. Germline trimming cut 6 bases from V and 2 bases from J; bases unmatched to any gene: 6. CDR3 region: CSAPRGPTYEQYF. The CDR3 DNA follows: TGCAGTGCCCCCAGGGGGCCCACCTACGAGCAGTACTTC.

V gene TRBV10-3 combines with J gene TRBJ1-5; 7 nucleotides agree with TRBD1. The junction had 10 bases not matched to a gene; V was cut back by 10 bases and J by 1 base. The CDR3 loop spans 15 amino acids. Germline V gene sequence: CDR1 ENHRY, CDR2 SYGVKD. The CDR3 bases are TGTGCCACCCAGAAAGACAGGGTAAGCAATCAGCCCCAGCATTTT. It codes for CATQKDRVSNQPQHF.

The V and J genes are TRBV7-2 and TRBJ1-1; no clear D. The CDR3 has 12 residues. The germline gives CDR1 SGHTA, CDR2 FQGNSA. CDR3 protein: CAGGGLNTEAFF. The CDR3 nucleotides are TGTGCGGGCGGAGGATTGAACACTGAAGCTTTCTTT.

This chain joins TRBV10-3 and TRBJ2-7; 7 nucleotides match TRBD1. The CDR3 length is 14 residues. Losses at the gene ends were 4 bases for V and 2 bases for J; bases not matched to a gene: 5. Germline-derived CDR1 and CDR2 are ENHRY and SYGVKD. CDR3 sequence (DNA): TGTGCCATCAGTGCCGACAGGGTCACCTACGAGCAGTACTTC. It specifies CAISADRVTYEQYF.

Many counts were recorded for this clonotype. The V gene is TRBV5-1, the J gene TRBJ2-3, with unresolved D. V dropped 1 base and J dropped 4 bases, with 4 bases sitting between them. This CDR3 has 12 residues. In germline, CDR1 is SGHRS, CDR2 YFSETQ. The CDR3 sequence is CASSLSSDTQYF. The DNA of the CDR3 is TGCGCCAGCAGCTTGTCCTCAGATACGCAGTATTTT.

The chain joins TRBV5-1 to TRBJ2-4; perhaps TRBD1 as D (5 bases). CDR3 length: 13 amino acids. Germline V CDR1 and CDR2: SGHRS, YFSETQ. Between the trimmed V and J ends, which lost 2 bases and 7 bases, there was a span of 10 bases. Here the CDR3 reads CASSLGDGNIQYF. The CDR3 DNA reads as TGCGCCAGCAGCTTAGGGGATGGGAACATTCAGTACTTC.

This clonotype was observed a handful of times. The CDR3 reads CASSLLAGASNEQFF. CDR3 nucleotides: TGTGCCAGCAGCCTTTTAGCGGGGGCCTCAAATGAGCAGTTCTTC. V gene TRBV3-1 combines with J gene TRBJ2-1; 9 positions agree with TRBD2. Trimming removed 4 bases from V and 7 bases from J; junction bases left unmatched: 8. Germline CDR1 and CDR2: LGHDT and YNNKEL (reference sequence). The CDR3 loop spans 15 amino acids.

This clonotype was seen a handful of times. J is TRBJ2-3 and V is TRBV5-1; 10 nucleotides line up with TRBD2. V was pared by 4 bases and J by 0 bases, with 5 bases of the junction left unmatched. CDR1 and CDR2 (germline): SGHRS, YFSETQ. The CDR3 is made up of 16 amino acids. The CDR3 DNA sequence: TGCGCCAGCAGCCCAGGACTAGCGGTTAGCACAGATACGCAGTATTTT. Protein: CASSPGLAVSTDTQYF.

Ten or more counts support this clonotype. The chain has TRBV6-5 and TRBJ1-1; possibly TRBD1 for D (6 bases). CDR3 length: 14 amino acids. V lost 4 bases to trimming and J lost 1 base, with 10 bases between them. Germline V gene lookup returns CDR1 MNHEY and CDR2 SVGAGI. The CDR3 loop is CASSSQQGNTEAFF. CDR3 nucleotides: TGTGCCAGCAGTTCCCAACAGGGGAACACTGAAGCTTTCTTT.

This clonotype turned up a few times. This chain uses TRBV10-3 with TRBJ2-3, with 7 nucleotides matching TRBD2. CDR3 size: 17 residues. V dropped 7 bases and J dropped 2; count of bases not matched to a gene: 15. Germline CDR1 reads ENHRY; CDR2 reads SYGVKD. DNA of the CDR3: TGTGCCATCACGGCTAGCGGCCCTCCTCTACTCACAGATACGCAGTATTTT. This sequence encodes CAITASGPPLLTDTQYF.

This clonotype came up many times. The chain carries TRBV12-3 or TRBV12-4 and TRBJ1-2, with 11 nucleotides matching TRBD1. The J segment lost 8 bases and the V segment lost 8 bases, leaving 4 bases of the junction unmatched. This CDR3 comprises 12 residues. This chain's CDR3 is CASRDRGFGYTF. The CDR3 nucleotides read TGTGCCAGCCGGGACAGGGGGTTCGGCTACACCTTC.

The gene calls are TRBV29-1 and TRBJ1-5; no clear D gene. The CDR3 runs to 13 residues. The V end was cut by 4 bases, the J end by 0 bases, with 7 bases between. Germline CDR1 SQVTM, CDR2 ANQGSEA. CDR3 nucleotide sequence: TGCAGCGTTGCACAATATAGCAATCAGCCCCAGCATTTT. This gives the protein CSVAQYSNQPQHF.

A few counts support this clonotype. V usage is TRBV12-3 or TRBV12-4 and J usage is TRBJ1-5; D unclear. The V and J ends lost 8 bases and 6 bases respectively, with 11 bases between them. CDR3 size: 12 residues. For the CDR3, the DNA is TGTGCCAGCCGTCGAAGGTCTCAGCCCCAGCATTTT. Its protein product is CASRRRSQPQHF.

The chain is built from TRBV6-1 and TRBJ2-5; TRBD2 aligns across 12 bases. Trimming removed 7 bases from V and 5 bases from J; junction bases left unmatched: 5. The CDR3 sequence is 14 residues long. Germline V gives CDR1 MNHNS, CDR2 SASEGT. As DNA, the CDR3 is TGTGCCAGCACGGGAACTAGCGGGAGGGAGACCCAGTACTTC. This sequence encodes CASTGTSGRETQYF.

The chain links TRBV11-1 to TRBJ2-1; 8 bases agree with TRBD1. The germline V gene has CDR1 SGHAT and CDR2 FQDESV (reference sequence). V was pared by 5 bases and J by 2 bases, with 14 bases of the junction left unmatched. This CDR3 region has 18 residues. Here the CDR3 DNA reads TGTGCCAGCAGCCTCGGACAGGGCCCTATGTTTCCCTACAATGAGCAGTTCTTC. Protein sequence: CASSLGQGPMFPYNEQFF.